The 5 T cell receptor beta chains below all came from one sample that was sequenced in a study of brain T cells in children with intractable seizures. Method: immunoSEQ multiplex PCR; TCRdb's copy keeps in-frame clones and lacks some. Seen here are tens of thousands of clones, under 95% observed once, and the top ten hold under 6.5%. The starting material was peripheral blood, obtained at surgery. Receptors were obtained from a boy aged 5-17 years with focal cortical dysplasia and intractable seizures.

The V gene is TRBV10-3, the J gene TRBJ1-4; TRBD1 is a possible D gene (5 bases). V dropped 0 bases and J dropped 0 bases, with 11 bases sitting between them. The CDR3 is 17 residues long. From germline, CDR1 is ENHRY and CDR2 SYGVKD. The CDR3 sequence is CAISESIIGATNEKLFF. For the CDR3, the DNA is TGTGCCATCAGTGAGTCGATCATAGGGGCAACTAATGAAAAACTGTTTTTT.

This clone showed up just once. The chain employs TRBV4-1 and TRBJ1-2; D gene unclear. CDR1 MGHRA and CDR2 YSYEKL come from the germline V gene. The CDR3 sequence is 15 residues long. Trimming shortened V by 0 bases and J by 5 bases, and 13 bases separated the two germline ends. CDR3 in amino acids: CASSQDPGSGYGYTF. The DNA for the CDR3 is TGCGCCAGCAGCCAAGATCCGGGCTCGGGGTATGGCTACACCTTC.

The chain carries TRBV28 and TRBJ2-3; TRBD1 matches at 8 bases. V lost 1 base, J lost 11 bases, and 8 bases stayed unmatched. This CDR3 comprises 14 residues. Germline loops: CDR1 MDHEN, CDR2 SYDVKM. The CDR3 DNA reads TGTGCCAGCAGTTTATCGCCAGACAGGGGTGGGCAGTATTTT. Its protein is CASSLSPDRGGQYF.

The chain recombines TRBV10-3 with TRBJ2-2, with 7 bases identical to TRBD2. The CDR3 is 15 amino acids. J was trimmed by 6 bases and V by 7 bases; bases with no gene match: 11. Germline-derived CDR1 and CDR2 are ENHRY and SYGVKD. The chain's CDR3 is CAIKGAGAISGELFF. In DNA, the CDR3 is TGTGCCATCAAAGGGGCGGGAGCCATCTCCGGGGAGCTGTTTTTT.

The genes are TRBV6-1 and TRBJ2-3; possible D gene TRBD2, 6 bases. Trimming took off 0 bases at V and 2 bases at J, with 21 bases between the two ends. This CDR3 comprises 19 residues. Germline V lookup: CDR1 MNHNS, CDR2 SASEGT. The chain's CDR3 is CASSEALPRAGKFTDTQYF. CDR3 bases: TGTGCCAGCAGTGAAGCGCTCCCTCGAGCGGGTAAATTCACAGATACGCAGTATTTT.